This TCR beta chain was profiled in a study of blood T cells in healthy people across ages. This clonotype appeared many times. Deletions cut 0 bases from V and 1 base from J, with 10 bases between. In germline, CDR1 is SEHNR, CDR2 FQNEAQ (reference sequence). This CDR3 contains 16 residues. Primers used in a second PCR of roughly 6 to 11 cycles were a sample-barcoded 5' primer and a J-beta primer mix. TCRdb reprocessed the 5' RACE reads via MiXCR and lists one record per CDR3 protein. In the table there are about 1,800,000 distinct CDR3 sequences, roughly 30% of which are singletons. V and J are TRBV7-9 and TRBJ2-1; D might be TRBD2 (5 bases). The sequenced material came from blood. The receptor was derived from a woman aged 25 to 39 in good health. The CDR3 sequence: CASSLALGGSYNEQFF. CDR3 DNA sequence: TGTGCCAGCAGCTTAGCTCTGGGCGGGTCCTACAATGAGCAGTTCTTC.